This T cell receptor beta chain was recorded in a study of identical twins. Template switching added a universal primer site, and cDNA bore unique molecular identifiers. One entry per CDR3 protein, called by TCRdb with MiXCR from the 5' RACE reads. The repertoire has 1.5 million to 2 million distinct CDR3 sequences, 25% to 35% of them found once; the top ten carry approximately 0.29%. The specimen was cord blood. The sequence derives from a newborn girl in good health.

CDR3 nucleotides: TGCGCCAGCAGCCGGGACGGTGACAATGAGCAGTACTTC. Its translation: CASSRDGDNEQYF. The rearrangement joins TRBV5-1 to TRBJ2-7; the D gene could be TRBD1 or TRBD2 (5 bases each). Per the germline V gene, CDR1 is SGHRS and CDR2 is YFSETQ. The CDR3 covers 13 residues. Trimming removed 4 bases at V and 7 bases at J, with 15 bases between.